The text below deals with one TCR beta chain. Its antigen is undetermined. This sample was included in a study of T cell repertoires in cytomegalovirus infection. Study-level background: It can be stated that public TCR beta signatures indicated CMV infection as well as a matching HLA type.

Broader study findings: Cumulative public TCR beta family frequency identified CMV carriers with the relevant HLA. Clonotype analysis showed dominance of the ex vivo response by HLA-C-restricted CMV-specific TCR beta clonotypes.

MiXCR, applied by TCRdb to the reads, yields one record per CDR3 protein. The table has about half a million distinct CDR3 sequences, 33% seen once. The germline gives CDR1 MNHNS, CDR2 SASEGT. The CDR3 runs to 15 residues. Deletions cut 6 bases from V and 4 bases from J, with 18 bases between. The clonotype was recovered from a human donor in good health (CMV status not recorded). Some clones in this sample may be carry-over from other donors' samples. The material sequenced was cultured PBMCs, taken from culture after CMV antigen stimulation. This chain connects TRBV6-1 to TRBJ1-2, with D perhaps matching TRBD1 (5 bases). Here the CDR3 reads CASSPGGNFGYGYTF. In DNA, the CDR3 is TGTGCCAGCAGCCCGGGGGGAAATTTTGGCTATGGCTACACCTTC.